These 18 T cell receptor beta chains came from one sample sequenced in a study of cytomegalovirus exposure and HLA in healthy donors. It was with 60 Vbeta and 13 Jbeta primers that the PCR ran. Sequenced by immunoSEQ multiplex PCR; TCRdb stores in-frame clones only, minus some. Of about 120,000 clones in the sample, approximately 80% are singletons; the top ten hold around 2%. The sequencing sample was made of PBMCs. All receptors come from a man in his forties or fifties in good health and CMV-seronegative.

In the case of this clone: One end of the junction varies from germline; a read error may be responsible. The chain carries TRBV4-1 and TRBJ2-6, with TRBD1 as a possible D gene (5 bases). The CDR3 length is 18 residues. Germline assignment: CDR1 MGHRA and CDR2 YSYEKL. Written as DNA, the CDR3 is TGCGCCAGCAGCCAAGGGAACCCAAGCAACTCTGGGGCCAACGGCCTGACTTTC. This encodes CASSQGNPSNSGANGLTF.

The gene calls are TRBV5-1 and TRBJ2-2; 7 nucleotides agree with TRBD1. V was pared by 4 bases and J by 2 bases, with 2 bases of the junction left unmatched. Germline V gene sequence: CDR1 SGHRS, CDR2 YFSETQ. This CDR3 comprises 14 residues. CDR3 nucleotide sequence: TGCGCCAGCAGCCGGGACAGTAACACCGGGGAGCTGTTTTTT. This gives the protein CASSRDSNTGELFF.

This chain links TRBV5-4 with TRBJ2-3, with 7 positions matching TRBD1. Germline loops: CDR1 SGHNT, CDR2 YYREEE (reference sequence). CDR3 length: 16 amino acids. The V segment lost 1 base and the J segment 2 bases; nucleotides outside the gene matches: 7. CDR3 in DNA: TGTGCCAGCAGCTTGCGCACAGGGGTATTCACAGATACGCAGTATTTT. Protein sequence: CASSLRTGVFTDTQYF.

The V and J genes are TRBV5-6 and TRBJ2-7, with unresolved D. V dropped 0 bases and J dropped 6 bases, with 4 bases sitting between them. The CDR3 contains 11 residues. Looked up from germline, CDR1 is SGHDT and CDR2 is YYEEEE. This CDR3 is CASSLGGEQYF. The CDR3 DNA is TGTGCCAGCAGCTTGGGCGGCGAGCAGTACTTC.

The rearrangement joins TRBV30 to TRBJ1-2; no clear D gene. V lost 0 bases and J lost 1, with 6 bases in between. CDR1 GTSNPN and CDR2 SVGIG come from the germline V gene (reference sequence). The CDR3 length is 13 residues. This CDR3 reads CAWSVSINYGYTF. The CDR3 DNA reads TGTGCCTGGAGTGTATCTATTAACTATGGCTACACCTTC.

This clone was detected only a few times. V and J are TRBV6-4 and TRBJ2-3; TRBD2 aligns across 10 bases. The CDR3 covers 15 residues. CDR1 is MRHNA, CDR2 SNTAGT, per germline. V gave up 3 bases and J gave up 6 bases; unmatched junction bases: 6. DNA of the CDR3: TGTGCCAGCAGTGAGGCTAGCGGGAGTACGGATACGCAGTATTTT. This translates into CASSEASGSTDTQYF.

The chain links TRBV9 to TRBJ1-3; D is uncertain. V shed 4 bases and J shed 0 bases, with 11 bases lying between them. There are 15 residues in the CDR3. From germline, CDR1 is SGDLS and CDR2 YYNGEE. CDR3 amino acids: CASSTQIFSGNTIYF. The CDR3 nucleotides read TGTGCCAGCAGCACCCAGATCTTCTCTGGAAACACCATATATTTT.

The rearrangement uses TRBV2 and TRBJ2-4; 9 nucleotides line up with TRBD1. The CDR3 is 15 residues long. V shed 6 bases and J 11 bases; nucleotides not matched to a gene: 14. Germline V gives CDR1 SNHLY, CDR2 FYNNEI. DNA for the CDR3: TGTGCCAGCAGCAAAAACTTCCGGGACAGGGTCTTTCAGTACTTC. It translates to CASSKNFRDRVFQYF.

This chain uses TRBV11-2 with TRBJ2-5; TRBD1 aligns across 8 bases. Germline V gene sequence: CDR1 SGHAT, CDR2 FQNNGV. The length of the CDR3 is 14 residues. V was clipped by 6 bases and J by 5 bases; unmatched bases: 8. The CDR3 here is CASRFGTGGETQYF. In DNA, the CDR3 is TGTGCCAGCAGATTCGGGACAGGTGGGGAGACCCAGTACTTC.

This chain links TRBV5-4 with TRBJ2-3, with D perhaps TRBD1 (6 bases). This CDR3 has 15 amino acids. Looked up from germline, CDR1 is SGHNT and CDR2 is YYREEE (reference sequence). V lost 0 bases to trimming and J lost 2 bases, with 10 bases between them. CDR3 nucleotide sequence: TGTGCCAGCAGCTTGGATTGGACAGACACAGATACGCAGTATTTT. Translated: CASSLDWTDTDTQYF. The full variable domain, rest sourced from reference TRBV5-4 and TRBJ2-3, is ETGVTQSPTHLIKTRGQQVTLRCSSQSGHNTVSWYQQALGQGPQFIFQYYREEENGRGNFPPRFSGLQFPNYSSELNVNALELDDSALYLCASSLDWTDTDTQYFGPGTRLTVL.

Comment on this clone: At one end the junction does not follow the germline gene, possibly because of a read error. The rearrangement links TRBV7-7 to TRBJ2-1, with 7 bases lining up with TRBD1. The CDR3 is 14 residues long. Looked up from germline, CDR1 is SSHAT and CDR2 is FNYEAQ (reference sequence). CDR3 bases: TGTGCTAGCAGCGTGGACAGGCAGTACAATGAGCAGTTCTTC. This translates into CASSVDRQYNEQFF.

The gene calls are TRBV5-1 and TRBJ1-4; 12 bases map to TRBD1. J lost 3 bases, V lost 4 bases, and 10 bases had no gene match. Germline values: CDR1 SGHRS, CDR2 YFSETQ. The CDR3 is made up of 18 amino acids. CDR3 DNA sequence: TGCGCCAGCAGCCCCGGGACAGGGGGCCTTTGGGCTAATGAAAAACTGTTTTTT. This encodes CASSPGTGGLWANEKLFF. The full variable domain, with the rest looked up from reference TRBV5-1 and TRBJ1-4, is KAGVTQTPRYLIKTRGQQVTLSCSPISGHRSVSWYQQTPGQGLQFLFEYFSETQRNKGNFPGRFSGRQFSNSRSEMNVSTLELGDSALYLCASSPGTGGLWANEKLFFGSGTQLSVL.

The chain combines TRBV7-2 with TRBJ2-2; D call uncertain. The CDR3 sequence is 14 residues long. Trimming removed 5 bases at V and 4 bases at J, with 11 bases between. The germline V gene encodes CDR1 SGHTA and CDR2 FQGNSA. CDR3 DNA sequence: TGTGCCAGCAGCCCCCGTCCCGGCACCGGGGAGCTGTTTTTT. It translates to CASSPRPGTGELFF.

The genes are TRBV28 and TRBJ2-1, with 11 bases lining up with TRBD2. The CDR3 extends over 13 amino acids. CDR1 is MDHEN and CDR2 is SYDVKM in the germline V gene. V shed 6 bases, J shed 9 bases, and the junction held 4 bases outside the gene matches. The CDR3 DNA reads as TGTGCCAGCAGAGATGGACTAGCGGGTGAGCAGTTCTTC. Translation: CASRDGLAGEQFF. Looking up the rest from reference TRBV28 and TRBJ2-1 gives the full variable domain: DVKVTQSSRYLVKRTGEKVFLECVQDMDHENMFWYRQDPGLGLRLIYFSYDVKMKEKGDIPEGYSVSREKKERFSLILESASTNQTSMYLCASRDGLAGEQFFGPGTRLTVL.

The V and J genes are TRBV27 and TRBJ1-1; tentative D call: TRBD1 (5 bases). The ends were cut back, 3 bases at V and 5 bases at J, with 7 bases in the middle. From germline, CDR1 is MNHEY and CDR2 SMNVEV (reference sequence). This CDR3 spans 12 amino acids. The CDR3 is CASSFRGTEAFF. CDR3 DNA: TGTGCCAGCAGTTTTAGGGGAACTGAAGCTTTCTTT.

V and J are TRBV4-1 and TRBJ2-1, with a possible D match to TRBD1 (6 bases). CDR3 length: 17 amino acids. Per the germline V gene, CDR1 is MGHRA and CDR2 is YSYEKL. V lost 0 bases and J 1 base, leaving 13 bases between the germline ends. The CDR3 region has the DNA TGCGCCAGCAGCCAAGAACAACCGGGACATTCCTACAATGAGCAGTTCTTC. This codes for CASSQEQPGHSYNEQFF.

This clone was seen just once. V and J are TRBV19 and TRBJ1-5, with 7 bases matching TRBD1. Germline V CDR1 and CDR2: LNHDA, SQIVND (reference sequence). The trim removed 6 bases at V and 3 bases at J, leaving 8 bases unmatched. This CDR3 contains 15 residues. The CDR3 reads CASRDRFFANQPQHF. CDR3 DNA: TGTGCCAGTAGGGACAGGTTTTTTGCCAATCAGCCCCAGCATTTT.

The chain combines TRBV7-8 with TRBJ2-1; 11 bases are shared with TRBD1. Trimming took 5 bases from V and 5 from J; bases not matched to a gene: 8. Per the germline V gene, CDR1 is SGHVS and CDR2 is FQNEAQ. This CDR3 contains 16 residues. The CDR3 reads CASSPRGQGVHNEQFF. The CDR3 nucleotides read TGTGCCAGCAGCCCACGGGGACAGGGGGTACACAATGAGCAGTTCTTC.